This TCR beta chain was retrieved from a study of cytomegalovirus exposure and HLA in healthy donors (dated by TCRdb to 2016 to 2017). At the level of the whole study: According to a later analysis, one platform produced both the 120 validation repertoires and the 666 repertoires of the first cohort. The aim of the study was to test whether cataloging public T cell receptors could identify signatures of past pathogen exposure. A separate validation cohort of approximately 130 different subjects was used in addition to the roughly 670-subject first cohort. To predict cytomegalovirus infection status, the study combined high-throughput TCR immunosequencing, statistical association of individual TCRs with disease status, and machine learning. What the authors observed across the whole study: The study gave a list of more than 150 TCR beta chains associated with cytomegalovirus. It was suggested by the authors that the approach could potentially be generalized to other disease states and immunological phenotypes. A later analysis lacked HLA typing for the validation cohort, so it scored co-occurrence in that cohort across all 110 or so repertoires. The classifier was reported to diagnose cytomegalovirus status with high specificity and sensitivity in both the original and validation cohorts. A later analysis found that TCRs clustered in the first cohort also tended to co-occur in the 120 validation repertoires, with 94% of cluster scores above 0. In vitro tests confirmed that a few of the cytomegalovirus-associated TCR beta chains recognize cytomegalovirus antigens. Most TCR sequences were seen in very few donors, while some public TCRs were found in many individuals.

The donors were included in the validation cohort of some 120 subjects, a group kept apart from the roughly 700-subject first cohort. The library was produced with the immunoSEQ multiplex PCR assay. On the study's bioinformatics: A statistical classification framework was built to diagnose cytomegalovirus status from the catalog of TCR beta chain sequences. Entries here come from immuneACCESS through TCRdb and include only in-frame sequences with V and J called. Some clones fail to appear in such tables; in the studies checked, an unresolved V gene covers under half of the shortfall, and the cause of the remainder is unknown. V and J calls and clone size are those listed in that table; D and trimming were worked out from the DNA. The sample contains 220,000 or so clones, 75% to 90% of them found a single time. The ten largest clonotypes hold about 14% of the sample. Counted from cysteine to phenylalanine, this CDR3 has 14 amino acids. Just the 42-base CDR3 DNA is kept, in frame starting at base 1. The germline V gene yields SGHTA for CDR1 and FQGTGA for CDR2. V loses 4 bases at its end and J loses 1 base; junction bases beyond the gene matches: 1.

Concerning this clone: No cognate antigen has been identified for it. No per-base quality is available; no much larger clone lies one base away.

The sequence links TRBV7-3 to TRBJ2-7; 10 central bases correspond to TRBD1. What was sequenced was PBMCs. This sequence was found in a woman aged 25-40 years in good health and CMV-seropositive. Here is the DNA: TGTGCCAGCAGCTGGGGACAGGGGTCCTACGAGCAGTACTTC. The translation is CASSWGQGSYEQYF.